This TCR beta chain was recovered during a study of OX40 agonist ivuxolimab in advanced cancers. Clones were sequenced by immunoSEQ multiplex PCR, and TCRdb holds only the in-frame ones, with some missing. The table lists approximately 100,000 clones, 75% to 95% of them singletons. CDR1 and CDR2 (germline): SQVTM, ANQGSEA. The CDR3 is 14 residues long. The trim removed 5 bases at V and 8 bases at J, leaving 4 bases unmatched. The clonotype comes from an adult with an advanced solid tumor such as melanoma, head and neck, liver or kidney cancer. The genes are TRBV29-1 and TRBJ2-2; 14 bases agree with TRBD2. Sample: CD4+ or CD8+ T cells sorted from blood, taken in a trial of the OX40 agonist ivuxolimab. Written as DNA, the CDR3 is TGCAGCGTTCGACTAGCGGGAGGGTTTGGGGAGCTGTTTTTT. It codes for CSVRLAGGFGELFF.